The 32 T cell receptor beta chains presented below share a single source sample, sequenced in a study of blood T cell repertoires in COVID-19. Generated by immunoSEQ multiplex PCR, the TCRdb table keeps only in-frame clones and is missing some. Of about 250,000 clones in the sample, 80% to 90% were seen once. The material sequenced was PBMCs or T cells enriched from blood (not recorded which). The receptors stem from a woman aged 18-29 years who had recovered from COVID-19.

This chain joins TRBV4-2 and TRBJ2-5; 7 bases are shared with TRBD2. V lost 0 bases and J lost 5; bases outside the gene matches: 12. Germline V gene data show CDR1 as LGHNA and CDR2 as YNFKEQ. This CDR3 contains 17 residues. Here the CDR3 reads CASSQERSGARGETQYF. The DNA of the CDR3 is TGTGCCAGCAGCCAAGAGAGGAGCGGGGCCCGGGGGGAGACCCAGTACTTC.

The chain combines TRBV3-1 (or the pseudogene TRBV3-2) with TRBJ2-2; 7 bases map to TRBD2. The CDR3 is 15 residues long. The V and J ends lost 1 base and 4 bases, in that order; junction bases with no gene match: 3. The germline V gene encodes CDR1 LGHDT and CDR2 YNNKEL (reference sequence). The CDR3 DNA reads as TGTGCCAGCAGCCAAGTAGCGGGCGGCACCGGGGAGCTGTTTTTT. This gives the protein CASSQVAGGTGELFF.

The V call is TRBV13, the J call TRBJ2-1; 7 bases agree with TRBD2. Trimming took 5 bases from V and 0 from J; bases not matched to a gene: 4. CDR3 length: 15 residues. Per the germline V gene, CDR1 is PRHDT and CDR2 is FYEKMQ (reference sequence). DNA of the CDR3: TGTGCCAGCAGCCGGGGGGTCAGCTCCTACAATGAGCAGTTCTTC. It yields the protein CASSRGVSSYNEQFF.

The chain employs TRBV11-1 and TRBJ1-2, with 10 positions matching TRBD1. J lost 5 bases, V lost 4 bases, and 7 bases had no gene match. CDR1 and CDR2 (germline): SGHAT, FQDESV (reference sequence). The CDR3 loop spans 15 amino acids. The CDR3 DNA reads as TGTGCCAGCAGCTCGGGACAGGGGCTCGATTATGGCTACACCTTC. Residues: CASSSGQGLDYGYTF.

V is TRBV7-9 and J is TRBJ2-2; TRBD1 matches at 7 bases. This CDR3 has 16 residues. CDR1 and CDR2 from the germline V gene are SEHNR and FQNEAQ (reference sequence). V shed 3 bases, J shed 6 bases, and the junction held 10 bases outside the gene matches. Here the CDR3 DNA reads TGTGCCAGCAGCTTCCCAGGGCACCAGGGGGCCGGGGAGCTGTTTTTT. This translates into CASSFPGHQGAGELFF.

The chain couples TRBV2 to TRBJ1-5, with TRBD1 identical over 11 bases. The CDR3 has 17 residues. V shed 4 bases and J 7 bases; nucleotides not matched to a gene: 12. CDR1 and CDR2 (germline): SNHLY, FYNNEI. CDR3 sequence: CASSVERGQGARQPQHF. CDR3 coding DNA: TGTGCCAGCAGTGTAGAGAGAGGACAGGGGGCGAGACAGCCCCAGCATTTT.

V and J are TRBV4-1 and TRBJ2-7; TRBD1 matches 8 bases. This CDR3 contains 14 residues. The junction had 4 bases not matched to a gene; V was cut back by 3 bases and J by 3 bases. CDR1 is MGHRA, CDR2 YSYEKL, per germline. The CDR3 DNA follows: TGCGCCAGCAGCCACCCCGGACAGGGCTACGAGCAGTACTTC. It codes for CASSHPGQGYEQYF.

CDR3 nucleotides: TGTGCCAGCAGCTTAAGGGCTAGCGGACAAGAGACCCAGTACTTC. It is translated as CASSLRASGQETQYF. The chain uses TRBV11-2 and TRBJ2-5; TRBD2 aligns across 7 bases. Germline V gene sequence: CDR1 SGHAT, CDR2 FQNNGV. V was clipped by 2 bases and J by 2 bases; unmatched bases: 5. The CDR3 is 15 amino acids.

This chain joins TRBV28 and TRBJ2-5; 10 bases align to TRBD2. The CDR3 totals 15 residues. V lost 4 bases to trimming and J lost 5 bases; unmatched junction nucleotides: 7. CDR1 and CDR2 (germline): MDHEN, SYDVKM. The CDR3, as DNA: TGTGCCAGCAGTTCCCTAACTAGCGGGGAGGAGACCCAGTACTTC. Its translation: CASSSLTSGEETQYF.

This clone showed up just once. The V call is TRBV7-2, the J call TRBJ1-4, with D perhaps matching TRBD1 (5 bases). Germline V gives CDR1 SGHTA, CDR2 FQGNSA. There are 16 residues in the CDR3. Trimming took off 2 bases at V and 0 bases at J, with 10 bases between the two ends. The CDR3 is CASSLRSGATNEKLFF. CDR3 DNA: TGTGCCAGCAGCTTAAGGTCGGGGGCAACTAATGAAAAACTGTTTTTT.

The chain is built from TRBV19 and TRBJ1-1, with TRBD1 matching over 7 bases. Germline V gives CDR1 LNHDA, CDR2 SQIVND (reference sequence). CDR3 size: 14 residues. V shed 6 bases and J 7 bases; nucleotides not matched to a gene: 11. Here the CDR3 reads CASSLTGVKGEAFF. CDR3 DNA: TGTGCCAGTAGCTTAACAGGGGTTAAGGGTGAAGCTTTCTTT. The full variable domain, completed using reference TRBV19 and TRBJ1-1, is DGGITQSPKYLFRKEGQNVTLSCEQNLNHDAMYWYRQDPGQGLRLIYYSQIVNDFQKGDIAEGYSVSREKKESFPLTVTSAQKNPTAFYLCASSLTGVKGEAFFGQGTRLTVV.

The chain is built from TRBV2 and TRBJ1-1; 9 bases fit TRBD1. The ends lost 4 bases at V and 5 bases at J; junction bases unmatched: 8. CDR3 length: 15 amino acids. Per the germline V gene, CDR1 is SNHLY and CDR2 is FYNNEI. The CDR3 DNA follows: TGTGCCAGCAGTGGTAAACAGGGGGCGTGGACTGAAGCTTTCTTT. Protein product: CASSGKQGAWTEAFF.

The rearrangement joins TRBV7-9 to TRBJ2-3; no firm D call. Germline V gene data show CDR1 as SEHNR and CDR2 as FQNEAQ (reference sequence). This CDR3 contains 11 residues. Trimming stripped 8 bases from V and 6 bases from J, with 9 bases between. In DNA, the CDR3 is TGTGCCAGCTCCTCCCTGGATACGCAGTATTTT. This codes for CASSSLDTQYF.

This sequence joins TRBV15 and TRBJ1-1, with D perhaps TRBD1 (6 bases). The germline V gene encodes CDR1 LNHNV and CDR2 YYDKDF (reference sequence). This CDR3 has 15 amino acids. V dropped 3 bases and J dropped 5 bases, with 16 bases sitting between them. The CDR3 DNA sequence: TGTGCCACCAGCAGGGTGGACCAGGGGCCGACTGAAGCTTTCTTT. This encodes CATSRVDQGPTEAFF.

The rearrangement uses TRBV11-2 and TRBJ2-7; D may be TRBD1 (8 bases). The V and J ends lost 6 bases and 3 bases respectively, with 15 bases between them. This CDR3 region has 14 residues. Looked up from germline, CDR1 is SGHAT and CDR2 is FQNNGV. The CDR3 region has the DNA TGTGCCAGCAGACTGGACAGGGACTACTACGAGCAGTACTTC. It is translated as CASRLDRDYYEQYF.

The chain links TRBV5-6 to TRBJ1-2; 7 bases are shared with TRBD1. The CDR3 runs to 15 residues. Germline trimming cut 2 bases from V and 4 bases from J; bases unmatched to any gene: 8. CDR1 and CDR2 from the germline V gene are SGHDT and YYEEEE. CDR3 protein: CASSFNPGQFYGYTF. The DNA of the CDR3 is TGTGCCAGCAGCTTCAATCCGGGACAGTTCTATGGCTACACCTTC.

This chain links TRBV11-3 with TRBJ2-5, with a possible D match to TRBD1 (5 bases). The CDR3 spans 13 residues. Per the germline V gene, CDR1 is SGHNT and CDR2 is YENEEA. Between the trimmed V and J ends, which lost 7 bases and 5 bases, there was a span of 14 bases. The CDR3 sequence: CASTSQRGETQYF. In DNA, the CDR3 is TGTGCCAGCACCTCCCAAAGGGGCGAGACCCAGTACTTC.

The chain joins TRBV6-4 to TRBJ1-6; D unclear. This CDR3 contains 13 residues. Trimming pared 0 bases from V and 7 bases from J, leaving 4 bases between. Germline V gene data show CDR1 as MRHNA and CDR2 as SNTAGT. In DNA, the CDR3 is TGTGCCAGCAGTGACTCGACAAATTCACCCCTCCACTTT. This codes for CASSDSTNSPLHF.

The rearrangement uses TRBV4-2 and TRBJ2-3; 7 positions agree with TRBD2. The CDR3 sequence is 17 residues long. V was clipped by 0 bases and J by 1 base; unmatched bases: 7. Germline CDR1 reads LGHNA; CDR2 reads YNFKEQ. The CDR3 DNA reads TGTGCCAGCAGCCAAGATGGCGGGGGAAGGGGCACAGATACGCAGTATTTT. It yields the protein CASSQDGGGRGTDTQYF.

The chain has TRBV11-2 and TRBJ1-2; D is possibly TRBD1 (5 bases). Germline CDR1 SGHAT, CDR2 FQNNGV. The CDR3 has 16 amino acids. V was clipped by 4 bases and J by 6 bases, with 21 bases between them. The CDR3 protein is CASSSTLGQGSHGYTF. CDR3 sequence (DNA): TGTGCCAGCAGCTCTACTTTGGGGCAGGGTAGCCATGGCTACACCTTC. Filled out from reference TRBV11-2 and TRBJ1-2, the complete variable domain reads EAGVAQSPRYKIIEKRQSVAFWCNPISGHATLYWYQQILGQGPKLLIQFQNNGVVDDSQLPKDRFSAERLKGVDSTLKIQPAKLEDSAVYLCASSSTLGQGSHGYTFGSGTRLTVV.

J is TRBJ1-2 and V is TRBV7-9, with a weak D call TRBD1 (5 bases). The CDR3 sequence is 13 residues long. The V gene lost 1 base and the J gene lost 5 bases, with 8 bases spanning the gap. Germline CDR1 SEHNR, CDR2 FQNEAQ (reference sequence). CDR3: CASSLVSGYGYTF. Here the CDR3 DNA reads TGTGCCAGCAGCTTAGTTTCAGGGTATGGCTACACCTTC.

This clone has just one count. The chain recombines TRBV28 with TRBJ2-3; a weak D match, TRBD2 (5 bases). In germline, CDR1 is MDHEN, CDR2 SYDVKM. The CDR3 totals 13 residues. V was cut by 2 bases and J by 5 bases, with 8 bases left in between. CDR3 protein: CASSLRGIDTQYF. DNA for the CDR3: TGTGCCAGCAGTTTACGAGGGATAGATACGCAGTATTTT.

This clone was observed a few times. The J gene is TRBJ1-1, the V gene TRBV19, with D tentatively TRBD1 (6 bases). CDR3 length: 13 residues. The germline gives CDR1 LNHDA, CDR2 SQIVND (reference sequence). Trimming shortened V by 6 bases and J by 7 bases, and 15 bases separated the two germline ends. The CDR3 nucleotides read TGTGCCAGTAGCCGAGGACAGAACCTTGAAGCTTTCTTT. It yields the protein CASSRGQNLEAFF.

The chain links TRBV18 to TRBJ2-3; D unclear. Looked up from germline, CDR1 is KGHSH and CDR2 is LQKENI. Trimming removed 2 bases at V and 2 bases at J, with 14 bases between. The CDR3 runs 16 residues. CDR3 sequence: CASSPTPPGDTDTQYF. Written as DNA, the CDR3 is TGTGCCAGCTCACCAACACCTCCCGGAGACACAGATACGCAGTATTTT.

The chain carries TRBV19 and TRBJ1-2; the D gene is possibly TRBD1 (5 bases). The CDR3 extends over 12 amino acids. The germline gives CDR1 LNHDA, CDR2 SQIVND (reference sequence). The V end was cut by 4 bases, the J end by 7 bases, with 10 bases between. The DNA of the CDR3 is TGTGCCAGTAGTACAGGGCCTGGTGGCTACACCTTC. This gives the protein CASSTGPGGYTF.

The chain couples TRBV7-9 to TRBJ1-1; D remains unclear. V was shortened by 4 bases and J by 6 bases, with 6 bases between the two germline ends. CDR3 size: 11 residues. Germline lookup yields CDR1 SEHNR and CDR2 FQNEAQ (reference sequence). The CDR3 nucleotides are TGTGCCAGCAGCTCAAGCTCTGAAGCTTTCTTT. Translating gives CASSSSSEAFF.

The chain uses TRBV10-3 and TRBJ2-7; 9 bases are shared with TRBD1. V lost 10 bases to trimming and J lost 3 bases; unmatched junction nucleotides: 13. Per germline, CDR1 ENHRY and CDR2 SYGVKD. This CDR3 has 15 amino acids. The CDR3 reads CATRTQDRGHYEQYF. The CDR3 coding sequence is TGTGCCACCCGGACCCAGGACAGGGGACACTACGAGCAGTACTTC.

A single count supports this clone. This chain links TRBV19 with TRBJ2-3; D may be TRBD1 (6 bases). The CDR3 consists of 15 residues. V lost 9 bases and J lost 1, with 17 bases in between. Germline CDR1 and CDR2: LNHDA and SQIVND (reference sequence). CDR3 sequence (DNA): TGTGCCAGCTCGGATGGGGCAGGGGGCACAGATACGCAGTATTTT. Translating gives CASSDGAGGTDTQYF.

The chain couples TRBV5-1 to TRBJ1-2, with 8 positions matching TRBD1. The CDR3 is 14 residues long. Germline lookup yields CDR1 SGHRS and CDR2 YFSETQ. V was pared by 4 bases and J by 6 bases, with 8 bases of the junction left unmatched. The CDR3 reads CASSLGQVRDGYTF. DNA for the CDR3: TGCGCCAGCAGCCTGGGACAGGTTCGGGATGGCTACACCTTC.

This clone came up a few times. Here the CDR3 DNA reads TGTGCCAGCAGCGTGGGCCAGGAACGGGGATACTATGGCTACACCTTC. This codes for CASSVGQERGYYGYTF. This chain joins TRBV9 and TRBJ1-2; D is unclear. The CDR3 contains 16 residues. V gave up 2 bases and J gave up 3 bases, with 17 bases separating them. Germline V lookup: CDR1 SGDLS, CDR2 YYNGEE.

This chain connects TRBV2 to TRBJ2-3, with D unclear. CDR1 and CDR2 from the germline V gene are SNHLY and FYNNEI. This CDR3 region has 14 residues. With 7 bases removed from V and 0 bases from J, the gap between germline ends came to 11 bases. The CDR3 sequence is CASIGLLSTDTQYF. The CDR3 DNA follows: TGTGCCAGCATCGGGTTACTTAGCACAGATACGCAGTATTTT.

This clone occurred once. The rearrangement joins TRBV5-1 to TRBJ2-3; D is undetermined. This CDR3 is 15 amino acids long. The germline V gene has CDR1 SGHRS and CDR2 YFSETQ. V shed 4 bases and J shed 1 base, with 13 bases lying between them. CDR3 loop: CASSLAVPGTDTQYF. CDR3 nucleotides: TGCGCCAGCAGCCTCGCAGTCCCAGGCACAGATACGCAGTATTTT.